This TCR beta chain was recovered during a study of blood T cell repertoires in COVID-19. Trimming cost V 8 bases and J 4 bases, with 9 bases left between them. Germline values: CDR1 LNHDA, CDR2 SQIVND (reference sequence). The CDR3 runs 11 residues. The method was immunoSEQ multiplex PCR; TCRdb's version includes in-frame clones alone and lacks a portion of them. The sample comprises under 150,000 clones, around nine tenths of which are singletons, and over 2% rests with the top ten. The sequenced material came from peripheral blood. The receptor comes from a human donor in a cohort sampled during active COVID-19. The chain employs TRBV19 and TRBJ2-7, with D possibly TRBD1 on 5 matching bases. CDR3 loop: CASAGLYEQYF. DNA for the CDR3: TGTGCCAGTGCAGGGTTGTACGAGCAGTACTTC.